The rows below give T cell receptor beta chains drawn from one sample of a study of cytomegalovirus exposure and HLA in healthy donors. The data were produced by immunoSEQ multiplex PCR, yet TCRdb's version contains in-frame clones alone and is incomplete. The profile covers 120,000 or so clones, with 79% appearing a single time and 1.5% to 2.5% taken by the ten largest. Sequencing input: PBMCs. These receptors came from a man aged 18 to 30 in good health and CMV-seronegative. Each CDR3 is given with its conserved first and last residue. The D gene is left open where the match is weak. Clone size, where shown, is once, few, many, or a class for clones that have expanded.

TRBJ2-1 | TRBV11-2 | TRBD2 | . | TGTGCCAGCAAGGGACTAGCGGACAATGAGCAGTTCTTC | CASKGLADNEQFF
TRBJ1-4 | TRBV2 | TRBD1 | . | TGTGCCAGCAGTGAAGCGCTTGGGACAGCTACTAATGAAAAACTGTTTTTT | CASSEALGTATNEKLFF
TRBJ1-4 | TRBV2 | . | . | TGTGCCAGCACAAGGACAGAGACTAATGAAAAACTGTTTTTT | CASTRTETNEKLFF
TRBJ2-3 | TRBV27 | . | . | TGTGCCAGCAGTCTAACCCCCCGGGGGGATACGCAGTATTTT | CASSLTPRGDTQYF
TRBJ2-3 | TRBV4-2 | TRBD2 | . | TGTGCCAGCAGCCCCTTACTAGCGGGAGGGATGCTCTCTAGCACAGATACGCAGTATTTT | CASSPLLAGGMLSSTDTQYF
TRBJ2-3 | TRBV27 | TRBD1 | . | TGTGCCAGCAGTTTATTCGGTGGGGTTTTGCCGGACAGGTTGGCAGATACGCAGTATTTT | CASSLFGGVLPDRLADTQYF
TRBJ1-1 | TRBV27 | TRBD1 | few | TGTGCCAGCAGTTTAGGGACAGGGGACATGAACACTGAAGCTTTCTTT | CASSLGTGDMNTEAFF
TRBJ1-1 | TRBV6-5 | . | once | TGTGCCAGCAGTTCTGACAGACTTACCATGAGCACTGAAGCTTTCTTT | CASSSDRLTMSTEAFF
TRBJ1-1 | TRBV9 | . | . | TGTGCCAGCAGCGTACAGGGCCACGTCACTGAAGCTTTCTTT | CASSVQGHVTEAFF
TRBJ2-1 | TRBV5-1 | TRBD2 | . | TGCGCCAGCAGCTTGACTAGCGGGAGCGATGAGCAGTTCTTC | CASSLTSGSDEQFF
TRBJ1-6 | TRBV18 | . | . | TGTGCCAGCTCACGAAGGGGTGACTATAATTCACCCCTCCACTTT | CASSRRGDYNSPLHF
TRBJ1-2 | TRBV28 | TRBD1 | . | TGTGCCAGCAGCGGGACAGGGTATGGCTACACCTTC | CASSGTGYGYTF
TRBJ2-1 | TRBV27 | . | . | TGTGCCAGCAGTCCATTAATGAGGGAGCAGTTCTTC | CASSPLMREQFF
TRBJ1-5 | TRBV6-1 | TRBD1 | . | TGTGCCAGCAGACCCCCACAGGGGCTTAATCAGCCCCAGCATTTT | CASRPPQGLNQPQHF
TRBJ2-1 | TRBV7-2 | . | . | TGTGCCAGCAGCTTAGTGGCGGGGGCGGGATACAATGAGCAGTTCTTC | CASSLVAGAGYNEQFF
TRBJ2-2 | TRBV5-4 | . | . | TGTGCCAGCAGCTTGGGAGACACCGGGGAGCTGTTTTTT | CASSLGDTGELFF
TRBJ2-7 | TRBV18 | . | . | TGTGCCAGCTCACCACAGGGGATACAGGTGTCGAACCCCTACGAGCAGTACTTC | CASSPQGIQVSNPYEQYF